This T cell receptor beta chain was observed in a study of blood T cells in healthy people across ages. Whole-study results and caveats: Per million T cells, the diversity of TCR beta decreased roughly linearly as age advanced.

Each donor was a healthy Caucasian individual from Russia, aged 6 to 90. This clonotype was seen a handful of times. What it binds is not known. The junction departs from the called germline gene at one end, perhaps through a read error. Together with a sample-barcoded 5' primer, a J-beta primer mix was included in a second PCR lasting roughly 6 to 12 cycles. A minimum of 2.5 million CDR3-containing paired-end reads was obtained for each sample. TCRdb itself ran the 5' RACE reads through MiXCR, one entry per CDR3 protein. The repertoire consists of roughly 2 million distinct CDR3 sequences, with 40% to 55% occurring once and the leading ten covering approximately 2%. Sequencing was performed on blood. This TCR derives from a woman aged 35 to 49 in good health.

The CDR3 bases are TGCGCCAGCAGTGGTCGCGGGAGAGAGACAGATTCGCAGTATTTT. As protein: CASSGRGRETDSQYF. J is TRBJ2-3 and V is TRBV10-1, with TRBD2 identical over 7 bases. Germline V gene lookup returns CDR1 WNHNN and CDR2 SYGVQD (reference sequence). The CDR3 extends over 15 amino acids.